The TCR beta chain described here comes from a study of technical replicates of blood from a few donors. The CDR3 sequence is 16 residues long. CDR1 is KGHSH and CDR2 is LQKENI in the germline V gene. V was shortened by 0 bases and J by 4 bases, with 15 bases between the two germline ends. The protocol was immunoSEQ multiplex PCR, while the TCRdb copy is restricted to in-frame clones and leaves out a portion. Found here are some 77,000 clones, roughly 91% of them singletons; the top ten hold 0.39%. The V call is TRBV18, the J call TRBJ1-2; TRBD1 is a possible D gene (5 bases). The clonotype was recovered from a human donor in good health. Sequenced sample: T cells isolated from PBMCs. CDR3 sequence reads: CASSPPGGAVSYGYTF. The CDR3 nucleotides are TGTGCCAGCTCACCACCGGGAGGGGCCGTTAGCTATGGCTACACCTTC.